This TCR beta chain was recovered during a study of T cell repertoires in cytomegalovirus infection. Study summary: TCR beta signatures that were public indicated CMV infection and matching HLA type.

This clonotype was observed a few times. No antigen is known for it. General study points: The response measured ex vivo was dominated by TCR beta clonotypes (HLA-C-restricted and CMV-specific).

Germline V gives CDR1 ENHRY, CDR2 SYGVKD. This CDR3 is 15 amino acids long. The V segment lost 6 bases and the J segment 0 bases; nucleotides outside the gene matches: 5. TCRdb reprocessed the reads via MiXCR and lists one record per CDR3 protein. In the table there are some 400,000 distinct CDR3 sequences, around 18% of which are singletons. This chain connects TRBV10-3 to TRBJ1-3; 7 bases are shared with TRBD1. The source is a human donor in good health (CMV status not recorded). Some clones in this sample may be carry-over from other donors' samples. Sample: PBMCs. This chain's CDR3 is CAIRGDRVSGNTIYF. DNA of the CDR3: TGTGCCATCAGGGGGGACAGAGTCTCTGGAAACACCATATATTTT.